This entry lists 15 T cell receptor beta chains sequenced from one sample in a study of identical twins. TCRdb reprocessed the 5' RACE reads with MiXCR, giving one entry per CDR3 protein. The table has around 280,000 distinct CDR3 sequences, about 8.1% seen once. This same sample was also taken into another study, of yellow fever vaccine responses in identical twins.

Sequences were obtained from memory (CD45RO+) T cells sorted from blood. Receptors originate from a woman between 18 and 30 years old in good health.

In its sample, this clonotype was seen a few times. The chain recombines TRBV20-1 with TRBJ2-7; D is possibly TRBD1 (5 bases). Germline lookup yields CDR1 DFQATT and CDR2 SNEGSKA (reference sequence). This CDR3 has 15 residues. Deletions cut 0 bases from V and 3 bases from J, with 15 bases between. DNA of the CDR3: TGCAGTGCTAGAGAGATGGCAGGGTCTGGCTACGAGCAGTACTTC. It is translated as CSAREMAGSGYEQYF.

A few counts support this clonotype. This rearrangement joins TRBV7-8 to TRBJ2-3, with D possibly matching TRBD2 (7 bases). Germline V gives CDR1 SGHVS, CDR2 FQNEAQ. V lost 1 base and J 0 bases, leaving 11 bases between the germline ends. The CDR3 covers 16 residues. In DNA, the CDR3 is TGTGCCAGCAGCTTAGGGGGGGGCCCTAGCACAGATACGCAGTATTTT. It encodes CASSLGGGPSTDTQYF.

There are many counts of this clonotype. The chain recombines TRBV11-2 with TRBJ2-1; 7 nucleotides line up with TRBD1. The CDR3 is made up of 16 amino acids. Trimming removed 0 bases from V and 4 bases from J; junction bases left unmatched: 6. The germline gives CDR1 SGHAT, CDR2 FQNNGV. CDR3: CASSLDQRGQYNEQFF. The CDR3, as DNA: TGTGCCAGCAGCTTAGATCAAAGGGGGCAGTACAATGAGCAGTTCTTC.

V gene TRBV20-1 combines with J gene TRBJ2-7; 7 nucleotides line up with TRBD2. The CDR3 is 13 residues long. Germline V lookup: CDR1 DFQATT, CDR2 SNEGSKA (reference sequence). V shed 6 bases, J shed 2 bases, and the junction held 7 bases outside the gene matches. The CDR3 region is CSARLAVPYEQYF. The CDR3 nucleotides are TGCAGTGCAAGGCTAGCGGTACCCTACGAGCAGTACTTC.

The sample holds many counts of this clonotype. The CDR3 DNA reads TGTGCCATCAGTGAGTCGACAGGCAGAACAGATACGCAGTATTTT. Its protein product is CAISESTGRTDTQYF. The chain is built from TRBV10-3 and TRBJ2-3, with a weak D call TRBD1 (6 bases). V shed 0 bases and J shed 3 bases, with 10 bases lying between them. Germline loops: CDR1 ENHRY, CDR2 SYGVKD. The CDR3 covers 15 residues.

This clonotype was observed a few times. The chain carries TRBV6-5 and TRBJ2-7; no reliable D call. Germline values: CDR1 MNHEY, CDR2 SVGAGI. The CDR3 totals 13 residues. Trimming cost V 2 bases and J 3 bases, with 8 bases left between them. Written as DNA, the CDR3 is TGTGCCAGCAGTTACGGGATTGGCTACGAGCAGTACGTC. Translation gives CASSYGIGYEQYV.

This clonotype was found many times. This chain joins TRBV24-1 and TRBJ2-5, with no clear D. The CDR3 runs 12 residues. The V and J ends lost 7 bases and 5 bases respectively, with 10 bases between them. Germline-derived CDR1 and CDR2 are KGHDR and SFDVKD. CDR3 nucleotide sequence: TGTGCCACCAGGGGTTCTGGGGAGACCCAGTACTTC. Translating it yields CATRGSGETQYF.

This clonotype has a handful of counts. The gene calls are TRBV19 and TRBJ2-1, with D uncertain. V lost 2 bases to trimming and J lost 5 bases, with 19 bases between them. The CDR3 runs 17 residues. Germline V gene lookup returns CDR1 LNHDA and CDR2 SQIVND (reference sequence). CDR3 sequence reads: CASSIFPPGLGNNEQFF. In DNA form, the CDR3 reads TGTGCCAGTAGTATATTCCCCCCAGGATTAGGTAACAATGAGCAGTTCTTC.

In its sample, this clonotype was seen many times. The chain has TRBV2 and TRBJ2-4, with 7 bases lining up with TRBD1. Trimming cost V 3 bases and J 4 bases; bases outside gene matches: 3. CDR3 length: 14 residues. Germline V gene sequence: CDR1 SNHLY, CDR2 FYNNEI. The CDR3 coding sequence is TGTGCCAGCAGTGAGGGGACAGTAAAAAACATTCAGTACTTC. Amino acid sequence: CASSEGTVKNIQYF. The whole variable domain, filled in from reference TRBV2 and TRBJ2-4, reads EPEVTQTPSHQVTQMGQEVILRCVPISNHLYFYWYRQILGQKVEFLVSFYNNEISEKSEIFDDQFSVERPDGSNFTLKIRSTKLEDSAMYFCASSEGTVKNIQYFGAGTRLSVL.

This rearrangement joins TRBV24-1 to TRBJ2-2, with unresolved D. CDR3 size: 15 residues. Germline assignment: CDR1 KGHDR and CDR2 SFDVKD. Trimming took off 9 bases at V and 0 bases at J, with 13 bases between the two ends. The CDR3 region has the DNA TGTGCCACCGAGAAGGGCCCTTCGAACACCGGGGAGCTGTTTTTT. Its protein product is CATEKGPSNTGELFF.

This clonotype turned up a few times. The rearrangement links TRBV12-3 or TRBV12-4 to TRBJ2-1; TRBD1 matches at 9 bases. Unmatched junction bases numbered 6, after V lost 3 bases and J lost 3 bases. The CDR3 is 16 amino acids. In nucleotides, the CDR3 is TGTGCCAGCAGTTTCGTCGGACAGGGGAACTACAATGAGCAGTTCTTC. Its translation: CASSFVGQGNYNEQFF.

The sample holds many counts of this clonotype. The genes are TRBV6-1 and TRBJ1-1; 9 bases fit TRBD1. Germline loops: CDR1 MNHNS, CDR2 SASEGT. Trimming took 6 bases from V and 3 from J; bases not matched to a gene: 5. The CDR3 runs to 14 residues. The CDR3 DNA is TGTGCCAGCAGCGGGACAGGGAAGGACACTGAAGCTTTCTTT. It codes for CASSGTGKDTEAFF.

This rearrangement joins TRBV7-7 to TRBJ2-5; D uncertain. Trimming took off 1 base at V and 0 bases at J, with 6 bases between the two ends. Germline V gene data show CDR1 as SSHAT and CDR2 as FNYEAQ (reference sequence). This CDR3 is 14 amino acids long. Written as DNA, the CDR3 is TGTGCCAGCAGCTTAGACTACCACCAAGAGACCCAGTACTTC. It is translated as CASSLDYHQETQYF.

The rearrangement joins TRBV29-1 to TRBJ2-1, with D possibly called TRBD1 or TRBD2 (5 bases each). V was cut by 7 bases and J by 4 bases, with 17 bases left in between. CDR1 is SQVTM, CDR2 ANQGSEA, per germline. This CDR3 has 14 amino acids. CDR3 sequence (DNA): TGCAGCGCCGGGCCGGTGGGGGTATACAATGAGCAGTTCTTC. Translated, it gives CSAGPVGVYNEQFF.

The genes are TRBV20-1 and TRBJ2-2; D tentatively reads TRBD1 or TRBD2 (6 bases each). V was clipped by 3 bases and J by 4 bases, with 12 bases between them. The CDR3 runs to 14 residues. Germline assignment: CDR1 DFQATT and CDR2 SNEGSKA (reference sequence). In DNA, the CDR3 is TGCAGTGCTAGCCGGGGGCAGGGCACCGGGGAGCTGTTTTTT. Its translation: CSASRGQGTGELFF.